These 19 T cell receptor beta chains were all obtained from the same sample, sequenced in a study of T cell responses to AZD1222 COVID-19 vaccine. Assay used: immunoSEQ multiplex PCR; TCRdb lists only in-frame clones, some missing. Of 200,000 to 250,000 clones in the sample, under 95% are singletons; the top ten hold more than 0.8%. This material consisted of peripheral blood, taken on day 0 of MenACWY control vaccination. The source of these receptors is an adult in good health.

V gene TRBV3-1 (or the pseudogene TRBV3-2) combines with J gene TRBJ1-2, with 7 bases lining up with TRBD1. The CDR3 has 13 residues. The junction had 3 bases not matched to a gene; V was cut back by 5 bases and J by 3 bases. Germline CDR1 LGHDT, CDR2 YNNKEL (reference sequence). The CDR3 reads CASSFDRDYGYTF. The CDR3 nucleotides are TGTGCCAGCAGCTTTGACAGGGACTATGGCTACACCTTC.

V usage is TRBV3-1 (or the pseudogene TRBV3-2) and J usage is TRBJ1-2; a weak D match, TRBD1 (6 bases). The length of the CDR3 is 13 residues. Germline CDR1 LGHDT, CDR2 YNNKEL (reference sequence). The V gene lost 1 base and the J gene lost 6 bases, with 9 bases spanning the gap. CDR3 in amino acids: CASSQAGVDGYTF. Here the CDR3 DNA reads TGTGCCAGCAGCCAAGCAGGGGTTGATGGCTACACCTTC.

The chain has TRBV5-4 and TRBJ2-7, with a tentative D call TRBD1 (6 bases). Germline-derived CDR1 and CDR2 are SGHNT and YYREEE (reference sequence). V gave up 0 bases and J gave up 2 bases, with 6 bases separating them. The CDR3 totals 13 residues. In DNA form, the CDR3 reads TGTGCCAGCAGCTTGGAGGGGGCCTACGAGCAGTACTTC. Protein product: CASSLEGAYEQYF.

This chain uses TRBV5-1 with TRBJ2-5; D is perhaps TRBD1 (6 bases). V lost 1 base, J lost 1 base, and 8 bases lay in between. Germline CDR1 is SGHRS and CDR2 is YFSETQ. The CDR3 runs to 14 residues. CDR3 in amino acids: CASSLRTAQETQYF. The CDR3, as DNA: TGCGCCAGCAGCTTGAGGACAGCCCAAGAGACCCAGTACTTC. The whole variable domain, filled in from reference TRBV5-1 and TRBJ2-5, reads KAGVTQTPRYLIKTRGQQVTLSCSPISGHRSVSWYQQTPGQGLQFLFEYFSETQRNKGNFPGRFSGRQFSNSRSEMNVSTLELGDSALYLCASSLRTAQETQYFGPGTRLLVL.

The chain is built from TRBV5-1 and TRBJ1-1; TRBD1 aligns across 9 bases. The V gene's germline CDR1 is SGHRS and CDR2 YFSETQ. CDR3 length: 14 residues. J was trimmed by 10 bases and V by 5 bases; bases with no gene match: 12. As DNA, the CDR3 is TGCGCCAGCAGTCCGCTGGGGACAGGGAATCTAGCTTTCTTT. Translated: CASSPLGTGNLAFF.

The chain employs TRBV4-2 and TRBJ2-7; no clear D. Trimming shortened V by 0 bases and J by 5 bases, and 14 bases separated the two germline ends. From germline, CDR1 is LGHNA and CDR2 YNFKEQ. The CDR3 runs 15 residues. Here the CDR3 DNA reads TGTGCCAGCAGCCAAGACCACTCCCAACCCAACGAGCAGTACTTC. Its protein is CASSQDHSQPNEQYF.

The chain recombines TRBV2 with TRBJ1-6, with D perhaps TRBD1 (6 bases). V dropped 7 bases and J dropped 0 bases, with 10 bases sitting between them. CDR3 size: 15 residues. Germline CDR1 and CDR2: SNHLY and FYNNEI. The DNA for the CDR3 is TGTGCCAGCAAGTCAGGGGTCTCCTATAATTCACCCCTCCACTTT. This sequence encodes CASKSGVSYNSPLHF.

The chain carries TRBV11-2 and TRBJ2-3; D is ambiguous. The CDR3 has 13 amino acids. Trimming shortened V by 1 base and J by 6 bases, and 8 bases separated the two germline ends. From germline, CDR1 is SGHAT and CDR2 FQNNGV. In nucleotides, the CDR3 is TGTGCCAGCAGCTTAGGGTTAAGGGATACGCAGTATTTT. The encoded protein is CASSLGLRDTQYF.

The rearrangement uses TRBV9 and TRBJ1-3; no definite D call. The CDR3 extends over 14 amino acids. Trimming pared 0 bases from V and 4 bases from J, leaving 8 bases between. CDR1 and CDR2 (germline): SGDLS, YYNGEE. The CDR3 spells CASSVGAGGNTIYF. The CDR3 DNA reads TGTGCCAGCAGCGTAGGGGCTGGAGGAAACACCATATATTTT.

The chain recombines TRBV7-2 with TRBJ2-1, with a weak D call TRBD1 (6 bases). The CDR3 extends over 15 amino acids. V dropped 5 bases and J dropped 5 bases, with 16 bases sitting between them. The germline V gene encodes CDR1 SGHTA and CDR2 FQGNSA. CDR3 sequence reads: CASSEGQGDHNEQFF. In DNA, the CDR3 is TGTGCCAGCAGCGAGGGACAAGGGGATCACAATGAGCAGTTCTTC.

This clone was seen more than once but under ten times. The chain joins TRBV19 to TRBJ1-1; D uncertain. This CDR3 comprises 14 residues. Germline CDR1 and CDR2: LNHDA and SQIVND (reference sequence). V dropped 3 bases and J dropped 1 base, with 9 bases sitting between them. The CDR3 region is CASSISRENTEAFF. The CDR3 nucleotides are TGTGCCAGTAGTATTTCTAGGGAGAACACTGAAGCTTTCTTT.

V and J are TRBV6-2 or TRBV6-3 and TRBJ1-4; D not resolved. This CDR3 has 14 amino acids. V was trimmed by 4 bases and J by 8 bases, leaving 14 bases between them. Looked up from germline, CDR1 is MNHEY and CDR2 is SVGEGT. The CDR3 here is CASSSNLPGEKLFF. The CDR3 DNA follows: TGTGCCAGCAGTTCCAACTTGCCCGGGGAAAAACTGTTTTTT.

J is TRBJ1-1 and V is TRBV12-3 or TRBV12-4; D may be TRBD1 (6 bases). Trimming stripped 3 bases from V and 2 bases from J, with 7 bases between. The CDR3 is 13 amino acids. Here the CDR3 reads CASSLGHNTEAFF. CDR3 nucleotide sequence: TGTGCCAGCAGTTTGGGACACAACACTGAAGCTTTCTTT.

The chain couples TRBV10-1 to TRBJ1-6; TRBD1 matches at 8 bases. V shed 5 bases and J 6 bases; nucleotides not matched to a gene: 3. Per the germline V gene, CDR1 is WNHNN and CDR2 is SYGVQD (reference sequence). The CDR3 runs to 14 residues. The CDR3 DNA reads as TGCGCCAGCAGTACTGGACAGGGTAATTCACCCCTCCACTTT. It is translated as CASSTGQGNSPLHF.

The CDR3 sequence: CASSLAQQATF. The DNA for the CDR3 is TGTGCCAGCAGCTTAGCGCAACAGGCCACCTTC. The chain has TRBV7-9 and TRBJ1-2; the D gene is possibly TRBD1 (5 bases). The CDR3 consists of 11 residues. CDR1 is SEHNR, CDR2 FQNEAQ, per germline (reference sequence). V shed 0 bases and J shed 13 bases, with 9 bases lying between them. The full variable domain, with the rest looked up from reference TRBV7-9 and TRBJ1-2, is DTGVSQNPRHKITKRGQNVTFRCDPISEHNRLYWYRQTLGQGPEFLTYFQNEAQLEKSRLLSDRFSAERPKGSFSTLEIQRTEQGDSAMYLCASSLAQQATFGSGTRLTVV.

The CDR3 spells CAIVRASGGRETQYF. The CDR3 region has the DNA TGTGCCATCGTCCGGGCTAGCGGGGGGCGGGAGACCCAGTACTTC. The gene calls are TRBV2 and TRBJ2-5, with TRBD2 matching over 11 bases. J lost 5 bases, V lost 10 bases, and 12 bases had no gene match. The CDR3 totals 15 residues. Germline loops: CDR1 SNHLY, CDR2 FYNNEI. The variable domain in full, with the rest retrieved from reference TRBV2 and TRBJ2-5, is EPEVTQTPSHQVTQMGQEVILRCVPISNHLYFYWYRQILGQKVEFLVSFYNNEISEKSEIFDDQFSVERPDGSNFTLKIRSTKLEDSAMYFCAIVRASGGRETQYFGPGTRLLVL.

The chain links TRBV28 to TRBJ1-2; the match to TRBD1 covers 7 bases. This CDR3 spans 15 amino acids. With 3 bases clipped from V and 4 bases from J, the junction kept 8 bases outside the gene matches. Germline values: CDR1 MDHEN, CDR2 SYDVKM. The CDR3 region is CASSFRDRDGYGYTF. CDR3 nucleotides: TGTGCCAGCAGTTTCCGCGACAGGGACGGCTATGGCTACACCTTC.

The rearrangement joins TRBV5-1 to TRBJ2-3, with 7 bases fitting TRBD1. V lost 0 bases and J lost 6; bases outside the gene matches: 4. The CDR3 sequence is 14 residues long. The germline V gene encodes CDR1 SGHRS and CDR2 YFSETQ. DNA of the CDR3: TGCGCCAGCAGCTTGGGACAGGGTCGGGATACGCAGTATTTT. Protein product: CASSLGQGRDTQYF.

The genes are TRBV10-3 and TRBJ2-7, with 10 nucleotides matching TRBD1. V lost 5 bases, J lost 6 bases, and 7 bases stayed unmatched. The germline V gene has CDR1 ENHRY and CDR2 SYGVKD. The CDR3 is 14 amino acids. CDR3 sequence reads: CAISPGTGAGEQYF. DNA for the CDR3: TGTGCCATCAGTCCCGGGACAGGGGCTGGCGAGCAGTACTTC.